This TCR beta chain emerged from a study of shared clonotypes between healthy human individuals. Turning to this clone: Its antigen remains unknown.

The V gene lost 0 bases and the J gene lost 0 bases, with 12 bases spanning the gap. Germline V lookup: CDR1 GTSNPN, CDR2 SVGIG (reference sequence). The CDR3 spans 15 residues. The protocol was immunoSEQ multiplex PCR, while the TCRdb copy is restricted to in-frame clones and leaves out a portion. Of 400,000 to 550,000 clones listed, roughly 85% are singletons. Notes on the study in general: Deeper or shallower sequencing was expected to change how clonotypes are shared among donors.

The sequence came from a woman aged 40 to 55 in good health. Some clones in this sample may be carry-over from other donors' samples. The chain carries TRBV30 and TRBJ2-7; maybe TRBD2 (6 bases). The sequenced material came from PBMCs. The CDR3 sequence is CAWSVFSGGSYEQYF. The CDR3 DNA is TGTGCCTGGAGTGTATTTAGCGGCGGCTCCTACGAGCAGTACTTC.